The 4 T cell receptor beta chains below come from one sample, sequenced in a study of HIV-infected patients and healthy controls. Roughly three months, about 14 weeks, into antiretroviral therapy, follow-up blood was collected. Whole blood was used without fractionation, so all unsorted peripheral T cells were included. Around 500 ng RNA was reverse transcribed with alpha and beta constant-region primers. Using multiplexing indices, alpha and beta chain libraries were generated apart by chain-specific third strand synthesis. TCRdb re-called the 5' RACE reads with MiXCR, one entry per CDR3 protein. The sample holds 15,000 to 20,000 distinct CDR3 sequences, 7.5% to 10% seen once. The sample was blood, taken during antiretroviral therapy. These receptors were taken from an adult with HIV infection.

At least ten counts were recorded for this clonotype. This chain connects TRBV24-1 to TRBJ2-6; D is possibly TRBD2 (6 bases). Germline V gives CDR1 KGHDR, CDR2 SFDVKD. The V gene lost 10 bases and the J gene lost 8 bases, with 14 bases spanning the gap. There are 13 residues in the CDR3. CDR3 in DNA: TGTGCCACTAAGGATGGGGGGACCAACGTCCTGACTTTC. This sequence encodes CATKDGGTNVLTF.

The chain carries TRBV12-3 or TRBV12-4 and TRBJ2-7; 7 bases line up with TRBD2. The CDR3 covers 15 residues. Unmatched junction bases numbered 11, after V lost 7 bases and J lost 2 bases. CDR3 bases: TGTGCCAGCAAGCAGGAGACAAGCGGGACCTACGAGCAGTACTTC. This sequence encodes CASKQETSGTYEQYF.

This clonotype was counted ten times or more. The chain is built from TRBV6-5 and TRBJ2-5; tentative D call: TRBD2 (6 bases). V lost 6 bases and J lost 4, with 18 bases in between. Germline assignment: CDR1 MNHEY and CDR2 SVGAGI. There are 15 residues in the CDR3. The CDR3 loop reads CASRTGLLLRETQYF. For the CDR3, the DNA is TGTGCCAGCAGGACGGGACTCTTATTACGAGAGACCCAGTACTTC.

The chain uses TRBV21-1 and TRBJ2-1; the table calls TRBD2, which could not be checked here. TRBV21-1 constitutes a pseudogene. This CDR3 region has 15 residues. This CDR3 is CASSKERGTYNEQFF. As DNA, the CDR3 is TGTGCCAGCAGCAAAGAACGCGGGACCTACAATGAGCAGTTCTTC.